This T cell receptor beta chain derives from a study of spatial heterogeneity in lung cancer. A unique molecular identifier was attached to every TCR cDNA molecule. TCRdb itself ran the 5' RACE reads through MiXCR, one entry per CDR3 protein. The data hold 40,000 or so distinct CDR3 sequences, with approximately 3.1% observed a single time. Regarding time point: sample taken at primary tumor resection. The study sequenced unsorted whole RNA from tumor, nontumor lung or frozen PBMC. The germline CDR1 and CDR2 sequences are SGHVS and FQNEAQ. The CDR3 consists of 14 residues. V gave up 6 bases and J gave up 4 bases, with 14 bases separating them.

The TCR originated in a male donor with early-stage non-small cell lung cancer. Material: normal lung tissue next to the tumor, obtained at surgery. This chain uses TRBV7-8 with TRBJ2-3; possible D gene TRBD2, 6 bases. CDR3 amino acids: CASSRNAGPDTQYF. The CDR3 DNA reads TGTGCCAGCAGTCGCAATGCGGGACCAGATACGCAGTATTTT.